The clone carrying this T cell receptor (beta chain) was detected a few times. Its antigen remains unidentified. Trimming at V came to 1 base and at J to 2 bases, leaving 4 bases not matched to a gene. Germline V gene data show CDR1 as MGHRA and CDR2 as YSYEKL. The CDR3 is 15 residues long. TCRdb reanalysed the 5' RACE reads using MiXCR and keeps one entry per CDR3 protein. The repertoire has approximately 300,000 distinct CDR3 sequences, around a sixth of them found once; the top ten carry under 25%. This entry is derived from a study of T-cell memory formation after mild COVID-19. Findings and caveats of the study: Most CD4+ clones that shrank were in CM and EM, while CD8+ ones turned up in EMRA. Among clones peaking at day 37 in the second wave, SARS-CoV-2 specificity remained unconfirmed. Clones contracting across day 15 to 85 had a balanced CD4/CD8 profile; later expanding clones leaned CD4+. Memory from before infection featured some responding clones, which suggests cross-reactive memory joined.

The V gene is TRBV4-1, the J gene TRBJ2-5; 7 positions agree with TRBD1. The receptor was isolated from a man aged 18 to 29 who had mild COVID-19 (a few samples of this study predate the infection). Cell type and time point are not known. Material: PBMCs or a T cell subset sorted from them (not recorded which). CDR3 protein: CASSQGQGKQETQYF. The CDR3 DNA is TGCGCCAGCAGCCAAGGACAGGGAAAACAAGAGACCCAGTACTTC.